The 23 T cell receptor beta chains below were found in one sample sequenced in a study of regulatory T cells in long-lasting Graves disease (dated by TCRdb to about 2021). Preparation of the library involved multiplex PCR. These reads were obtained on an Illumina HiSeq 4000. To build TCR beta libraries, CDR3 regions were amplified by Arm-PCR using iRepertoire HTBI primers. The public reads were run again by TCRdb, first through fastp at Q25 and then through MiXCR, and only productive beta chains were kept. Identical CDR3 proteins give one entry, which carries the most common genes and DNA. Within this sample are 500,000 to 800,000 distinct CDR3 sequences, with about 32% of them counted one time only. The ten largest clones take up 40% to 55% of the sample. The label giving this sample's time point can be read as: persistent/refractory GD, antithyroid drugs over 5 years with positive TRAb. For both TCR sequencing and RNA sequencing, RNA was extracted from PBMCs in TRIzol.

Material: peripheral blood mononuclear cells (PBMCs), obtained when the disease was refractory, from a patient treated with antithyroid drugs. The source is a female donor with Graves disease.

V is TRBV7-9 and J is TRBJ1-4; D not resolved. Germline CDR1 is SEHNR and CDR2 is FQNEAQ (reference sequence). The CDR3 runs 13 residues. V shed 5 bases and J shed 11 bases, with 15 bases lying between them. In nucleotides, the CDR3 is TGTGCCAGCAGCCCCCAAGGCGGGCTGAAACTGTTTTTT. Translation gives CASSPQGGLKLFF.

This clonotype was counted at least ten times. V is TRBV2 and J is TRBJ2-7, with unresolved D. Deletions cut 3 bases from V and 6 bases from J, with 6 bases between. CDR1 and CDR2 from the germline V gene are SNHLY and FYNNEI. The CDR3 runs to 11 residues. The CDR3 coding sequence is TGTGCCAGCAGTGACAACTTCGAGCAGTACTTC. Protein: CASSDNFEQYF.

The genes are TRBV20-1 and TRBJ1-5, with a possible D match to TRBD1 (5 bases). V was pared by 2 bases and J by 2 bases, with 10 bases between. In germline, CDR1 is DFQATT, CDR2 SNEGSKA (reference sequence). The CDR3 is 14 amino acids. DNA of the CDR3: TGCAGTGCTAGAATTGGGGGTGGCAATCAGCCCCAGCATTTT. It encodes CSARIGGGNQPQHF.

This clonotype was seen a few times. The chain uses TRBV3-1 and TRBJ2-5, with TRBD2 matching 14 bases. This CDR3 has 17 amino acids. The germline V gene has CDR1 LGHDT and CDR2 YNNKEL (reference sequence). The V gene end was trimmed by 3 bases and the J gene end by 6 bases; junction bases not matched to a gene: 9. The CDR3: CASSQGGTSGSAKTQYF. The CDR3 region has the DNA TGTGCCAGCAGCCAGGGCGGGACTAGCGGGAGCGCTAAGACCCAGTACTTC.

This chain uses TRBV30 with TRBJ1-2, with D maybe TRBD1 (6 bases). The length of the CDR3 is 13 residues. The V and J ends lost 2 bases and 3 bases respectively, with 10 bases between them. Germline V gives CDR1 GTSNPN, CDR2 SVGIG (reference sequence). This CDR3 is CAWSPGDYYGYTF. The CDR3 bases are TGTGCCTGGAGTCCAGGGGATTACTATGGCTACACCTTC. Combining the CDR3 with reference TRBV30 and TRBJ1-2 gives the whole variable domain SQTIHQWPATLVQPVGSPLSLECTVEGTSNPNLYWYRQAAGRGLQLLFYSVGIGQISSEVPQNLSASRPQDRQFILSSKKLLLSDSGFYLCAWSPGDYYGYTFGSGTRLTVV.

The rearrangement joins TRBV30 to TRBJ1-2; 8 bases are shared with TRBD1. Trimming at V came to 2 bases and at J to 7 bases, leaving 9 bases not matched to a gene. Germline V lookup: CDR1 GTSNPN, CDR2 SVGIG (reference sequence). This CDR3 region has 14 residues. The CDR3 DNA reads TGTGCCTGGAGTATAGGGACAGGAGAGTTTGGCTACACCTTC. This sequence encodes CAWSIGTGEFGYTF.

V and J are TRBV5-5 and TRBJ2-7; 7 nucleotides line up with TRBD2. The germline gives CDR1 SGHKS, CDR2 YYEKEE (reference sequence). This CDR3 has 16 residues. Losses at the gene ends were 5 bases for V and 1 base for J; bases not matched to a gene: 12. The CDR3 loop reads CASRSHPSGQSYEQYF. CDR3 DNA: TGTGCCAGCAGATCGCATCCTAGCGGACAATCCTACGAGCAGTACTTC.

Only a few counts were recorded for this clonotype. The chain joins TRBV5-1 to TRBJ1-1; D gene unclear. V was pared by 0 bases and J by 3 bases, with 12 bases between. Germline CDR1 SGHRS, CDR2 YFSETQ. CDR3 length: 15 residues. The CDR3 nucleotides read TGCGCCAGCAGCTTGGTCCTGGGGTCGGACACTGAAGCTTTCTTT. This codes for CASSLVLGSDTEAFF.

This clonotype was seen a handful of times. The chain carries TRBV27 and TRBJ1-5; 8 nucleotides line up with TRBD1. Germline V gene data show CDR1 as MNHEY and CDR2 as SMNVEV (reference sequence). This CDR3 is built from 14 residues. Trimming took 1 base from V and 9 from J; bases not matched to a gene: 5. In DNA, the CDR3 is TGTGCCAGCAGTTTATTGACAGGGGTATGGCCCCAGCATTTT. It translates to CASSLLTGVWPQHF.

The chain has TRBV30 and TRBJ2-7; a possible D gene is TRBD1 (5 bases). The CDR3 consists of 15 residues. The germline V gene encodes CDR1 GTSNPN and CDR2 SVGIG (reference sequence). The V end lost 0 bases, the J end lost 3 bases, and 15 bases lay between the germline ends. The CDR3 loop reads CAWSVTTGYRYEQYF. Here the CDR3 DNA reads TGTGCCTGGAGTGTAACTACAGGATACCGCTACGAGCAGTACTTC.

The CDR3 region is CASSVPGLAGGRSGETQYF. DNA of the CDR3: TGTGCCAGCAGCGTACCGGGACTAGCGGGGGGTCGCAGTGGAGAGACCCAGTACTTC. The chain recombines TRBV5-6 with TRBJ2-5, with 15 bases fitting TRBD2. The V and J ends lost 4 bases and 4 bases, in that order; junction bases with no gene match: 14. This CDR3 is 19 amino acids long. Germline values: CDR1 SGHDT, CDR2 YYEEEE.

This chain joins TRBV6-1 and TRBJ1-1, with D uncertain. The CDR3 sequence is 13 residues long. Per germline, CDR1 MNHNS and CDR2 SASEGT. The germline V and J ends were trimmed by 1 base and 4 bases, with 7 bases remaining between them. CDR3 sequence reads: CASSEVTGTEAFF. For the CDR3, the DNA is TGTGCCAGCAGTGAAGTCACCGGCACTGAAGCTTTCTTT.

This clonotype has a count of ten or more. The CDR3 DNA follows: TGTGCCTGGAGTAGAGCGGGAGCTAGGCAAGAGACCCAGTACTTC. Amino acids: CAWSRAGARQETQYF. The rearrangement uses TRBV30 and TRBJ2-5, with TRBD2 matching over 8 bases. V dropped 2 bases and J dropped 2; count of bases not matched to a gene: 7. CDR1 and CDR2 (germline): GTSNPN, SVGIG (reference sequence). This CDR3 is built from 15 residues.

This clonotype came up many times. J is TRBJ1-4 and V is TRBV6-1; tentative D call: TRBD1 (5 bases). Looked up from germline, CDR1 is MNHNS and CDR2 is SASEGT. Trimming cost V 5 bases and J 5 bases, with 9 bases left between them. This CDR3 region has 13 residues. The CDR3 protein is CASSLQGNEKLFF. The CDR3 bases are TGTGCCAGCAGTCTCCAGGGAAATGAAAAACTGTTTTTT.

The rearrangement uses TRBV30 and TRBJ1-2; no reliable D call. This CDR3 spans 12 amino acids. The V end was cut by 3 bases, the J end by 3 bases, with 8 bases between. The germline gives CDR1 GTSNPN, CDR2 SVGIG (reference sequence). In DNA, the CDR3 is TGTGCCTGGAGGTTGCGCGACTATGGCTACACCTTC. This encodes CAWRLRDYGYTF.

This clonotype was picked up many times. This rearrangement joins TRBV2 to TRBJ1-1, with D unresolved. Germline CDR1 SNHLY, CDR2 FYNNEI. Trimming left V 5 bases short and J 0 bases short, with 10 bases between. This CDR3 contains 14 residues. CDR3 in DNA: TGTGCCAGCAGTAGAACCGCTATGAACACTGAAGCTTTCTTT. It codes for CASSRTAMNTEAFF.

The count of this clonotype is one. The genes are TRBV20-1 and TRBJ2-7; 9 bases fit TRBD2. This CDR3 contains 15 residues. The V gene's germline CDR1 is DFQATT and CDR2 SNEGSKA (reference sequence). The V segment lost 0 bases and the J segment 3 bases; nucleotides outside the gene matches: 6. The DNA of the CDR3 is TGCAGTGCTAGAGATGTTAGCGGGAGAGTCTACGAGCAGTACTTC. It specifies CSARDVSGRVYEQYF.

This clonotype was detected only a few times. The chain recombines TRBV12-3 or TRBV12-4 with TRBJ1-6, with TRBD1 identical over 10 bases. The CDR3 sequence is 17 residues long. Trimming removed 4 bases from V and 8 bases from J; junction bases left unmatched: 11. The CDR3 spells CASSSTPRTGGHSPLHF. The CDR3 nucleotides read TGTGCCAGCAGTTCAACGCCCCGGACAGGGGGTCATTCACCCCTCCACTTT.

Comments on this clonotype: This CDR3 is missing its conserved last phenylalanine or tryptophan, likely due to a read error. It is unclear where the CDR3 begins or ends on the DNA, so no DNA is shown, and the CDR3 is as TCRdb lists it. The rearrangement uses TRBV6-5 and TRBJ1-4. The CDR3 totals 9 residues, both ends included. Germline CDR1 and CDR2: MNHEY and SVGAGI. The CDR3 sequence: CASSYVVWD.

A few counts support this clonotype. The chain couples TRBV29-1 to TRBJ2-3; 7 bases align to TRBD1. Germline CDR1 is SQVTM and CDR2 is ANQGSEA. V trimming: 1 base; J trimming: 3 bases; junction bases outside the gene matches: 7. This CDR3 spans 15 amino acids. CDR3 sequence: CSVEGRQGETDTQYF. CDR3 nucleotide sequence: TGCAGCGTTGAAGGCAGACAGGGAGAAACAGATACGCAGTATTTT.

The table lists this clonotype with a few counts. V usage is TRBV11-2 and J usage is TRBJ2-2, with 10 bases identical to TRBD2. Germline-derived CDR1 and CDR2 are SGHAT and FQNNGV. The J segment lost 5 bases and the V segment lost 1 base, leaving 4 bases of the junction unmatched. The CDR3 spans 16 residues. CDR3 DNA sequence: TGTGCCAGCAGCTTAGTGCTAGCGGGAGTTACCGGGGAGCTGTTTTTT. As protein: CASSLVLAGVTGELFF.

CDR3 loop: CASSGFLRGSMNTEAFF. As DNA, the CDR3 is TGTGCCAGCAGTGGATTCTTGCGGGGATCCATGAACACTGAAGCTTTCTTT. This chain connects TRBV6-1 to TRBJ1-1; no reliable D call. The V gene lost 4 bases and the J gene lost 0 bases, with 18 bases spanning the gap. The CDR3 is made up of 17 amino acids. Germline values: CDR1 MNHNS, CDR2 SASEGT.

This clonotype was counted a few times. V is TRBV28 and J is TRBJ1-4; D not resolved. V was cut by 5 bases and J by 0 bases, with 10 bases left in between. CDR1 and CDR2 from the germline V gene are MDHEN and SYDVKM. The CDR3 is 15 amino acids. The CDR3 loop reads CASSKDGATNEKLFF. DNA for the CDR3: TGTGCCAGCAGTAAGGACGGAGCAACTAATGAAAAACTGTTTTTT.